A selection of T cell receptor beta chains follows, all from one sample in a study of T-cell memory formation after mild COVID-19. One entry per CDR3 protein, called by TCRdb with MiXCR from the 5' RACE reads. This table holds some 5,700 distinct CDR3 sequences, roughly 20% found once. The sequencing sample was made of PBMCs or a T cell subset sorted from them (not recorded which). The receptor set was obtained from an adult woman who had mild COVID-19 (a few samples of this study predate the infection). Cell type and time point are not known. The CDR3 runs from the conserved cysteine through the conserved F or W. Each record gives: J gene, V gene, D gene, clone size, CDR3 protein, CDR3 DNA. A D gene is named only where the DNA matches it firmly. Clone size, where shown, is once, few, many, or a class for clones that have expanded.

>TRBJ2-5|TRBV29-1|-|many
CSALDRNQETQYF
TGCAGCGCCTTGGACAGAAACCAAGAGACCCAGTACTTC
>TRBJ2-3|TRBV29-1|TRBD1|many
CSVVLVGQGWDTDTQYF
TGCAGCGTTGTACTAGTCGGACAGGGGTGGGACACAGATACGCAGTATTTT
>TRBJ1-2|TRBV6-5|TRBD1|-
CASRQRDSYGYTF
TGTGCCAGCAGACAAAGGGACAGCTATGGCTACACCTTC
>TRBJ2-5|TRBV10-3|-|-
CAIMGTSKETQYF
TGTGCCATCATGGGGACATCAAAAGAGACCCAGTACTTC
>TRBJ2-3|TRBV12-3/TRBV12-4|-|-
CASSLGAADTQYF
TGTGCCAGCAGCTTGGGAGCGGCAGATACGCAGTATTTT
>TRBJ2-7|TRBV4-1|-|-
CASSPLGAGTSYEQYF
TGCGCCAGCAGCCCCTTGGGGGCCGGGACTTCCTACGAGCAGTACTTC
>TRBJ1-4|TRBV19|-|many
CASSIAGHEEKLFF
TGTGCCAGTAGTATAGCGGGACACGAAGAAAAACTGTTTTTT
>TRBJ2-1|TRBV4-3|-|many
CASSQDHSYNEQFF
TGCGCCAGCAGCCAAGATCACTCCTACAATGAGCAGTTCTTC
>TRBJ1-2|TRBV15|TRBD1|many
CATSRLGQPYGYTF
TGTGCCACCAGCCGACTGGGACAGCCGTATGGCTACACCTTC
>TRBJ2-7|TRBV9|-|-
CASSGSSDPSDYEQYF
TGTGCCAGCAGCGGCAGCAGCGATCCCTCTGACTACGAGCAGTACTTC
>TRBJ2-1|TRBV5-1|-|medium-sized
CASSLEPSDLHEQFF
TGCGCCAGCAGCTTGGAGCCTAGCGACCTGCATGAGCAGTTCTTC